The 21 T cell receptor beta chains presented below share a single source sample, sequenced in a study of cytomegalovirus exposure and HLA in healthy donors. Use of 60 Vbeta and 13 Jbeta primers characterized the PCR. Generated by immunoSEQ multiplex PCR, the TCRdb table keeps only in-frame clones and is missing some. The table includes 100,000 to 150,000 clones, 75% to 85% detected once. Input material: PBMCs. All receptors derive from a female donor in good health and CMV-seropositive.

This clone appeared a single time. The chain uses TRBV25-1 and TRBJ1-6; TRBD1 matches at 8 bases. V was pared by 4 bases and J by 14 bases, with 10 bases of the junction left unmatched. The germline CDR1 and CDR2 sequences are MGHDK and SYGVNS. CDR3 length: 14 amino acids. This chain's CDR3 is CASSVDRGNSALHF. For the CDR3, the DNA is TGTGCCAGCAGTGTAGACAGGGGAAATTCGGCCCTCCACTTT. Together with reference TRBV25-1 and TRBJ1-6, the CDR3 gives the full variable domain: EADIYQTPRYLVIGTGKKITLECSQTMGHDKMYWYQQDPGMELHLIHYSYGVNSTEKGDLSSESTVSRIRTEHFPLTLESARPSHTSQYLCASSVDRGNSALHFGNGTRLTVT.

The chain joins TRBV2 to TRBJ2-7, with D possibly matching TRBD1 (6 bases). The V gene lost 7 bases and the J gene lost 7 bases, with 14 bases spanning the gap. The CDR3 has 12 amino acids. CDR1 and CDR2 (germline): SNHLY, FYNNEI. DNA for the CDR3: TGTGCCAGCATCCTAGGGGGTTTTGAGCAGTACTTC. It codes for CASILGGFEQYF.

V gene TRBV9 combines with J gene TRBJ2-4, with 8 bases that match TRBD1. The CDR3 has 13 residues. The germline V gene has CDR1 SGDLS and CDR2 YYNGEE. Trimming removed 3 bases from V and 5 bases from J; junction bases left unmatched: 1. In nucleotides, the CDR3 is TGTGCCAGCAGCGAGACAGGGGAAAACATTCAGTACTTC. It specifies CASSETGENIQYF.

This CDR3 is CASSSSTGYYGYTF. The CDR3 bases are TGTGCCAGCAGCTCCTCGACAGGGTACTATGGCTACACCTTC. V usage is TRBV9 and J usage is TRBJ1-2; 7 bases agree with TRBD1. J lost 3 bases, V lost 4 bases, and 6 bases had no gene match. The CDR3 is 14 residues long. Germline CDR1 is SGDLS and CDR2 is YYNGEE. Supplemented by reference TRBV9 and TRBJ1-2, the full variable domain reads DSGVTQTPKHLITATGQRVTLRCSPRSGDLSVYWYQQSLDQGLQFLIQYYNGEERAKGNILERFSAQQFPDLHSELNLSSLELGDSALYFCASSSSTGYYGYTFGSGTRLTVV.

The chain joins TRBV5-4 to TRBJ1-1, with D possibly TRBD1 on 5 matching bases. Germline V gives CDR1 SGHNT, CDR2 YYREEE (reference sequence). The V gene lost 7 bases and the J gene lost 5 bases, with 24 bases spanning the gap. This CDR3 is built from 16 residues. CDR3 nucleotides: TGTGCCAGCGGATCCCGCGTGGGGGGAGTTTATACTGAAGCTTTCTTT. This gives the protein CASGSRVGGVYTEAFF. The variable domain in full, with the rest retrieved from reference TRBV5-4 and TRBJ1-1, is ETGVTQSPTHLIKTRGQQVTLRCSSQSGHNTVSWYQQALGQGPQFIFQYYREEENGRGNFPPRFSGLQFPNYSSELNVNALELDDSALYLCASGSRVGGVYTEAFFGQGTRLTVV.

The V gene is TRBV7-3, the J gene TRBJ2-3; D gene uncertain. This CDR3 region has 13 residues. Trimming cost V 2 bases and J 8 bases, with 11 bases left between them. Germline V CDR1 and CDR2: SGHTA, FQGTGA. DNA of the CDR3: TGTGCCAGCAGCTTAGATAGCTCCGGTACGCAGTATTTT. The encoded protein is CASSLDSSGTQYF.

The CDR3 nucleotides are TGTGCCAGCAGCCAAGATCTAAGTTACCAAGAGACCCAGTACTTC. It specifies CASSQDLSYQETQYF. This chain joins TRBV14 and TRBJ2-5; no clear D. Per the germline V gene, CDR1 is SGHDN and CDR2 is FVKESK. This CDR3 is 15 amino acids long. V shed 0 bases and J shed 0 bases, with 8 bases lying between them.

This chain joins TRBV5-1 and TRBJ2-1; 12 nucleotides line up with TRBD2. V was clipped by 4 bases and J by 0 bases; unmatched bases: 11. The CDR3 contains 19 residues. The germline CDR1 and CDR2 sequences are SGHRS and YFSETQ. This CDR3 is CASSPVLTSGGSSYNEQFF. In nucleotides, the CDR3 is TGCGCCAGCAGCCCGGTACTGACTAGCGGGGGCTCCTCCTACAATGAGCAGTTCTTC.

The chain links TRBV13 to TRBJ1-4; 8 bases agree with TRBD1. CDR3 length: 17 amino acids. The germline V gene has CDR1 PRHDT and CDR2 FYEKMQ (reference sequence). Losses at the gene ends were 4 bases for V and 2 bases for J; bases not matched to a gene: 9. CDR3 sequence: CASSSRQGTITNEKLFF. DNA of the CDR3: TGTGCCAGCAGCTCGAGACAGGGGACCATTACTAATGAAAAACTGTTTTTT.

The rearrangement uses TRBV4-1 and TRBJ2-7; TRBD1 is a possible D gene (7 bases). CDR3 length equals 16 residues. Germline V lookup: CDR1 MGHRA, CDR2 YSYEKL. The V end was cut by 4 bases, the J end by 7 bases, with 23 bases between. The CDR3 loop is CASSRGVAGGPREQYF. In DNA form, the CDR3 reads TGCGCCAGCAGCCGAGGGGTGGCAGGGGGGCCAAGGGAGCAGTACTTC.

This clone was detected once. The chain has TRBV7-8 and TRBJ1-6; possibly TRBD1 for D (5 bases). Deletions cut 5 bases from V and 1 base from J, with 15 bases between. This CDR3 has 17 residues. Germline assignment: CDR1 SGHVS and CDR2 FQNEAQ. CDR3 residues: CASSMGSGGSYNSPLHF. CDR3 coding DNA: TGTGCCAGCAGCATGGGCTCCGGGGGATCCTATAATTCACCCCTCCACTTT.

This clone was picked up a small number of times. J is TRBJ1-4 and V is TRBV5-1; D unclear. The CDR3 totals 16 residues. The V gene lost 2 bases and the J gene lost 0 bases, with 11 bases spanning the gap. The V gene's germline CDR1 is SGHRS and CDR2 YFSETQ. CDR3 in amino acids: CASSLLQGATNEKLFF. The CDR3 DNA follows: TGCGCCAGCAGCTTACTACAAGGCGCAACTAATGAAAAACTGTTTTTT.

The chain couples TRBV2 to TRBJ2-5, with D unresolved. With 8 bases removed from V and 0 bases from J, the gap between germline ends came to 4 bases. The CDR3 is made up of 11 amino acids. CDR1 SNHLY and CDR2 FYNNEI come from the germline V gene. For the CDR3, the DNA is TGTGCCAGCCGTTACCAAGAGACCCAGTACTTC. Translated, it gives CASRYQETQYF.

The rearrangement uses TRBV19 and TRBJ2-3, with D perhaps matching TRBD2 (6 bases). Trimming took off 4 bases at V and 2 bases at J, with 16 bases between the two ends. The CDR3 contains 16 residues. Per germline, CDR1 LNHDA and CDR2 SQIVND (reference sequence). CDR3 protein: CASSKGGAYLTDTQYF. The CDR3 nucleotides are TGTGCCAGTAGTAAGGGAGGTGCATACCTCACAGATACGCAGTATTTT.

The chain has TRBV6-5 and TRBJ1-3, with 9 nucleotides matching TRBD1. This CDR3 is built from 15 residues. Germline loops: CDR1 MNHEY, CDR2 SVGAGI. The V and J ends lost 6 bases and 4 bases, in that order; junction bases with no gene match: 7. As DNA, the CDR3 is TGTGCCAGCAGCTTCGGGACAGGGAAAGGAAACACCATATATTTT. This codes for CASSFGTGKGNTIYF.

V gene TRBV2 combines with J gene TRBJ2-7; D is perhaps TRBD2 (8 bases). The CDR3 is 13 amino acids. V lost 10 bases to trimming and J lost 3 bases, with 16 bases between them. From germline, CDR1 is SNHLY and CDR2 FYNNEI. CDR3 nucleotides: TGTGCCACCACGGGAGGGACAGTCTACGAGCAGTACTTC. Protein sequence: CATTGGTVYEQYF.

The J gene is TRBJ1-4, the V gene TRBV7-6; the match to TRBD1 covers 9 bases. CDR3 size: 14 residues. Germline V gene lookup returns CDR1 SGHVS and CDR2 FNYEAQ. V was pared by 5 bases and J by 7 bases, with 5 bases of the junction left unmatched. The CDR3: CASSRGQGAEKLFF. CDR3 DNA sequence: TGTGCCAGCAGCCGGGGACAGGGAGCTGAAAAACTGTTTTTT.

CDR3: CASSLYAGGPRNSPLHF. The CDR3 DNA reads as TGTGCCAGCAGCTTATATGCAGGGGGCCCTCGGAATTCACCCCTCCACTTT. The chain recombines TRBV7-3 with TRBJ1-6, with 8 nucleotides matching TRBD1. Germline trimming cut 2 bases from V and 7 bases from J; bases unmatched to any gene: 10. The CDR3 extends over 17 amino acids. Germline lookup yields CDR1 SGHTA and CDR2 FQGTGA.

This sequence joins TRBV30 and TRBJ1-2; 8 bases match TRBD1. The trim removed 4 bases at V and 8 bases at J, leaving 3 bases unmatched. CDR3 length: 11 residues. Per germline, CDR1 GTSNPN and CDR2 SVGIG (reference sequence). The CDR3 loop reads CAWKTGAGYTF. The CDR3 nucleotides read TGTGCCTGGAAGACAGGGGCGGGCTACACCTTC.

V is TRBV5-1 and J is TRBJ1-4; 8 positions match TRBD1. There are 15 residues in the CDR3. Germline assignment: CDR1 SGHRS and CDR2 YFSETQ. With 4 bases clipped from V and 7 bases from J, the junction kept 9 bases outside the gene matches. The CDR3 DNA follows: TGCGCCAGCAGCCCGAGGACAGGGCAGGGTGAAAAACTGTTTTTT. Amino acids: CASSPRTGQGEKLFF.

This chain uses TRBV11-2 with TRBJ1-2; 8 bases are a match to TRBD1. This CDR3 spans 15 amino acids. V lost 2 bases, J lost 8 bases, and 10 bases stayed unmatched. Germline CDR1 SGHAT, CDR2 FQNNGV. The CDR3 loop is CASSLQGTGALGYTF. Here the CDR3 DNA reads TGTGCCAGCAGCTTACAGGGGACAGGTGCCCTCGGCTACACCTTC.